What follows are 19 T cell receptor beta chains derived from one specimen sequenced in a study of post-analysis software for immune sequencing data. Study results and caveats: Compared with controls, patients had more of about 5 TRBV segments, including TRBV5-6, TRBV5-1 and TRBV20-1.

Researchers reported that TCR beta cDNA libraries carried unique molecular identifiers. TCRdb reprocessed the PCR reads via MiXCR and lists one record per CDR3 protein. The table records fewer than 850,000 distinct CDR3 sequences, less than 35% of them present only once. These receptors' antigens are unknown. The sequenced material came from blood. Receptors were obtained from a girl aged 10-17 years with multiple sclerosis.

The J gene is TRBJ2-7, the V gene TRBV7-2; TRBD2 matches 9 bases. CDR1 is SGHTA, CDR2 FQGNSA, per germline. Losses at the gene ends were 6 bases for V and 6 bases for J; bases not matched to a gene: 18. The CDR3 has 17 residues. CDR3 sequence (DNA): TGTGCCAGCAGTTCTAACCTAGCGGGGTCGGGTAGTCGCGAGCAGTACTTC. Amino acid sequence: CASSSNLAGSGSREQYF.

The chain has TRBV7-9 and TRBJ2-1; TRBD2 matches at 11 bases. V lost 6 bases, J lost 5 bases, and 9 bases stayed unmatched. The CDR3 extends over 16 amino acids. From germline, CDR1 is SEHNR and CDR2 FQNEAQ (reference sequence). The CDR3 nucleotides are TGTGCCAGCAGGGGAGCCGGGACTAGCGGTGACAATGAGCAGTTCTTC. Translation: CASRGAGTSGDNEQFF.

A few counts support this clonotype. The chain uses TRBV5-1 and TRBJ1-3; D is uncertain. V was pared by 7 bases and J by 0 bases, with 14 bases between. The germline CDR1 and CDR2 sequences are SGHRS and YFSETQ. The CDR3 spans 15 residues. DNA for the CDR3: TGCGCCAGCGCGGCGGAGTCGCACTCTGGAAACACCATATATTTT. Translation gives CASAAESHSGNTIYF.

The chain recombines TRBV29-1 with TRBJ1-5; D not certain. V was clipped by 7 bases and J by 3 bases, with 31 bases between them. The CDR3 is made up of 19 amino acids. CDR1 and CDR2 (germline): SQVTM, ANQGSEA. CDR3 in amino acids: CSERPRNGLITITNQPQHF. In nucleotides, the CDR3 is TGCAGCGAACGACCGAGGAACGGTCTTATAACCATAACCAATCAGCCCCAGCATTTT.

This CDR3 reads CASSLDLGGLAREQYF. The CDR3, as DNA: TGTGCCAGCAGCTTAGATCTGGGGGGACTAGCGCGCGAGCAGTACTTC. The chain uses TRBV7-2 and TRBJ2-7; 10 bases map to TRBD2. This CDR3 spans 16 amino acids. Germline V gene data show CDR1 as SGHTA and CDR2 as FQGNSA. The V segment lost 1 base and the J segment 6 bases; nucleotides outside the gene matches: 9.

This clonotype was counted only a few times. The chain recombines TRBV6-1 with TRBJ1-2, with D perhaps matching TRBD1 (5 bases). The CDR3 sequence is 14 residues long. Germline V CDR1 and CDR2: MNHNS, SASEGT. Trimming shortened V by 6 bases and J by 6 bases, and 17 bases separated the two germline ends. The CDR3 protein is CASSVKGVGDGYTF. The CDR3, as DNA: TGTGCCAGCAGCGTAAAAGGGGTTGGGGATGGCTACACCTTC.

This clonotype came up a few times. The chain couples TRBV20-1 to TRBJ2-7, with TRBD1 as a possible D gene (6 bases). The CDR3 contains 13 residues. The ends were cut back, 3 bases at V and 2 bases at J, with 11 bases in the middle. CDR1 is DFQATT and CDR2 is SNEGSKA in the germline V gene (reference sequence). The CDR3 DNA sequence: TGCAGTGCTAGTCACAGGGAAACCTACGAGCAGTACTTC. Protein: CSASHRETYEQYF.

This clonotype has only a few counts. The chain joins TRBV29-1 to TRBJ2-1, with TRBD1 matching over 8 bases. The V and J ends lost 8 bases and 3 bases, in that order; junction bases with no gene match: 6. CDR1 SQVTM and CDR2 ANQGSEA come from the germline V gene. The CDR3 is made up of 13 amino acids. In DNA form, the CDR3 reads TGCAGCACCTCCGGGACAGGCTACAATGAGCAGTTCTTC. Translating gives CSTSGTGYNEQFF.

As concerns this clonotype: This may arise from a read error, as a much more abundant clone is one base away. The CDR3: CASSLRQEAQYF. CDR3 DNA: TGCGCCAGCAGCTTGAGACAAGAGGCCCAGTACTTC. This rearrangement joins TRBV5-1 to TRBJ2-5; D gene ambiguous. This CDR3 spans 12 amino acids. Germline V gene lookup returns CDR1 SGHRS and CDR2 YFSETQ.

This clonotype was seen a few times. J is TRBJ1-1 and V is TRBV7-9; D perhaps matches TRBD1 (6 bases). V gave up 3 bases and J gave up 10 bases, with 15 bases separating them. This CDR3 spans 13 amino acids. CDR1 is SEHNR, CDR2 FQNEAQ, per germline (reference sequence). The CDR3 is CASSLGGAAIAFF. Written as DNA, the CDR3 is TGTGCCAGCAGCTTGGGGGGGGCAGCTATAGCTTTCTTT.

In this sample, this clonotype turned up a few times. One end of the junction does not line up with germline, which may come from a read error. The chain couples TRBV5-6 to TRBJ2-5; D is perhaps TRBD2 (5 bases). CDR3 length equals 15 residues. Germline CDR1 is SGHDT and CDR2 is YYEEEE. CDR3 coding DNA: TGTGTCAGCAGCCCTCCGGCCGGGGACCAAGAGACCCAGTACTTC. This encodes CVSSPPAGDQETQYF.

This clonotype was picked up many times. V and J are TRBV29-1 and TRBJ2-3; D is unresolved. The CDR3 runs to 14 residues. The V gene's germline CDR1 is SQVTM and CDR2 ANQGSEA. The V end was cut by 4 bases, the J end by 4 bases, with 15 bases between. This CDR3 is CSVASRAEADTQYF. The CDR3 bases are TGCAGCGTTGCCTCGCGCGCCGAAGCAGATACGCAGTATTTT.

This clonotype was found a few times. This chain uses TRBV10-3 with TRBJ2-1, with unresolved D. CDR1 and CDR2 (germline): ENHRY, SYGVKD. V lost 2 bases, J lost 3 bases, and 5 bases lay in between. The CDR3 is made up of 13 amino acids. The CDR3 DNA is TGTGCCATCAGTGAGAAATACTACAATGAGCAGTTCTTC. Its protein product is CAISEKYYNEQFF.

This clonotype was counted between two and nine times. The chain has TRBV27 and TRBJ2-3; D unresolved. The CDR3 runs 15 residues. The V and J ends lost 0 bases and 2 bases respectively, with 9 bases between them. Germline V lookup: CDR1 MNHEY, CDR2 SMNVEV (reference sequence). CDR3 in amino acids: CASSLSFTSTDTQYF. CDR3 coding DNA: TGTGCCAGCAGTTTATCGTTTACTTCCACAGATACGCAGTATTTT.

Here the CDR3 reads CASSRQGPNPSTDTQYF. CDR3 nucleotide sequence: TGTGCCAGCAGCAGACAGGGGCCCAACCCTAGCACAGATACGCAGTATTTT. The chain joins TRBV7-9 to TRBJ2-3; 8 bases match TRBD1. CDR1 is SEHNR and CDR2 is FQNEAQ in the germline V gene (reference sequence). This CDR3 region has 17 residues. The trim removed 5 bases at V and 0 bases at J, leaving 10 bases unmatched. The whole variable domain, remainder taken from reference TRBV7-9 and TRBJ2-3, is DTGVSQNPRHKITKRGQNVTFRCDPISEHNRLYWYRQTLGQGPEFLTYFQNEAQLEKSRLLSDRFSAERPKGSFSTLEIQRTEQGDSAMYLCASSRQGPNPSTDTQYFGPGTRLTVL.

This clonotype was seen more than once but under ten times. DNA for the CDR3: TGTGCCAGCAGCTACCGGGGGCCCTGGAGCTACACCTTC. It yields the protein CASSYRGPWSYTF. The chain combines TRBV7-9 with TRBJ1-2, with a possible D match to TRBD1 (6 bases). This CDR3 is 13 amino acids long. Germline lookup yields CDR1 SEHNR and CDR2 FQNEAQ (reference sequence). The V end lost 4 bases, the J end lost 9 bases, and 15 bases lay between the germline ends.

This clonotype appeared a few times. The gene calls are TRBV6-6 and TRBJ1-1, with TRBD1 matching over 9 bases. Germline CDR1 and CDR2: MNHNY and SVGAGI (reference sequence). The J segment lost 4 bases and the V segment lost 8 bases, leaving 5 bases of the junction unmatched. The CDR3 has 13 residues. The CDR3 loop reads CASPRQGGTEAFF. Here the CDR3 DNA reads TGTGCCAGCCCCCGACAGGGGGGCACTGAAGCTTTCTTT.

This clonotype was detected many times. This rearrangement joins TRBV29-1 to TRBJ2-7; 7 positions agree with TRBD2. The CDR3 length is 14 residues. J was trimmed by 3 bases and V by 2 bases; bases with no gene match: 7. CDR1 is SQVTM, CDR2 ANQGSEA, per germline. The CDR3 nucleotides read TGCAGCGTTGAATCTAGGGAGGGTCACTACGAGCAGTACTTC. Translated: CSVESREGHYEQYF.

This clonotype was counted only a few times. The chain recombines TRBV7-9 with TRBJ2-3, with 9 bases identical to TRBD1. The CDR3 contains 15 residues. The germline gives CDR1 SEHNR, CDR2 FQNEAQ (reference sequence). Trimming took 1 base from V and 5 from J; bases not matched to a gene: 4. The CDR3 protein is CASSLVDRGEDTQYF. The CDR3 bases are TGTGCCAGCAGCTTAGTAGACAGGGGGGAAGATACGCAGTATTTT.